A single sample is the source of the 17 T cell receptor beta chains below, sequenced in a study of blood T cell repertoires in COVID-19 (dated by TCRdb to between 2020 and 2021). Libraries were made using the immunoSEQ multiplex PCR assay. TCRdb carries this immuneACCESS record with in-frame sequences only. Its versions omit some clonotypes, under half of them owing to an unresolved V gene in the studies checked, with the rest unexplained. Recorded for this sample are 290,000 or so clones; 90% of them occurred a single time. 3.5% to 4.5% of the sample is held by the ten biggest clonotypes. What was sequenced was PBMCs or T cells enriched from blood (not recorded which). The receptors stem from a woman aged 18 to 35 with acute COVID-19.

V is TRBV14 and J is TRBJ1-2; 7 nucleotides line up with TRBD1. With 0 bases clipped from V and 4 bases from J, the junction kept 8 bases outside the gene matches. The CDR3 is 16 amino acids. Germline V gene data show CDR1 as SGHDN and CDR2 as FVKESK. The CDR3 loop reads CASSQDSIGGVYGYTF. The CDR3 nucleotides read TGTGCCAGCAGCCAAGATTCTATAGGGGGCGTCTATGGCTACACCTTC.

V is TRBV7-3 and J is TRBJ1-1; D might be TRBD1 (6 bases). The CDR3 spans 16 residues. Trimming left V 4 bases short and J 3 bases short, with 18 bases between. Germline V gene data show CDR1 as SGHTA and CDR2 as FQGTGA. The CDR3 nucleotides are TGTGCCAGCAGCTCTACCTTCGGGGGGCCGGACACTGAAGCTTTCTTT. Translated, it gives CASSSTFGGPDTEAFF.

The chain combines TRBV28 with TRBJ1-1; a weak D match, TRBD1 (6 bases). CDR1 is MDHEN and CDR2 is SYDVKM in the germline V gene. V was shortened by 3 bases and J by 1 base, with 15 bases between the two germline ends. The CDR3 runs 16 residues. The CDR3 protein is CASSFRGIRGNTEAFF. DNA for the CDR3: TGTGCCAGCAGTTTTAGGGGGATCAGGGGGAACACTGAAGCTTTCTTT.

The chain employs TRBV28 and TRBJ1-2; 12 bases map to TRBD1. Germline V gives CDR1 MDHEN, CDR2 SYDVKM. The CDR3 spans 16 residues. With V trimmed by 6 bases and J by 3 bases, 8 bases remained unmatched. The CDR3 sequence is CASRLTGTGGDYGYTF. In DNA, the CDR3 is TGTGCCAGCAGATTAACCGGGACAGGGGGCGACTATGGCTACACCTTC.

The V gene is TRBV5-1, the J gene TRBJ1-2, with D possibly being TRBD1 (6 bases). Germline CDR1 and CDR2: SGHRS and YFSETQ. CDR3 length: 12 residues. Trimming pared 2 bases from V and 8 bases from J, leaving 10 bases between. DNA of the CDR3: TGCGCCAGCAGCTTCACAGGGACGGGCTACACCTTC. This translates into CASSFTGTGYTF.

This rearrangement joins TRBV6-5 to TRBJ1-5, with 7 bases aligning to TRBD1. J was trimmed by 7 bases and V by 6 bases; bases with no gene match: 6. The CDR3 spans 13 residues. Germline CDR1 reads MNHEY; CDR2 reads SVGAGI. CDR3 nucleotide sequence: TGTGCCAGCAGAGAGGGGGCTGGGCAGCCCCAGCATTTT. This translates into CASREGAGQPQHF.

The chain employs TRBV18 and TRBJ1-2, with D hard to call. V dropped 0 bases and J dropped 2 bases, with 10 bases sitting between them. CDR1 and CDR2 from the germline V gene are KGHSH and LQKENI. The CDR3 spans 15 residues. The CDR3 is CASSPPGEGNYGYTF. CDR3 sequence (DNA): TGTGCCAGCTCACCACCTGGGGAGGGAAACTATGGCTACACCTTC.

The V call is TRBV5-1, the J call TRBJ1-3; weak D call: TRBD1 (6 bases). The CDR3 runs to 16 residues. The V gene lost 9 bases and the J gene lost 7 bases, with 26 bases spanning the gap. Germline values: CDR1 SGHRS, CDR2 YFSETQ. CDR3 DNA sequence: TGCGCCACCCTTCCCGAGGGGGACACCCTGTACAACACCATATATTTT. This sequence encodes CATLPEGDTLYNTIYF.

Concerning this clone: In the same sample, other DNA sequences code for this CDR3. The V call is TRBV29-1, the J call TRBJ1-1, with a weak D call TRBD1 (6 bases). CDR3 length: 12 amino acids. The germline V gene has CDR1 SQVTM and CDR2 ANQGSEA. V lost 5 bases and J lost 2, with 9 bases in between. CDR3 in amino acids: CSVWDTNTEAFF. In DNA, the CDR3 is TGCAGCGTTTGGGACACAAACACTGAAGCTTTCTTT.

This clone showed up just once. The V call is TRBV7-6, the J call TRBJ1-5; the match to TRBD1 covers 8 bases. CDR1 and CDR2 (germline): SGHVS, FNYEAQ. This CDR3 comprises 15 residues. With V trimmed by 5 bases and J by 6 bases, 9 bases remained unmatched. Written as DNA, the CDR3 is TGTGCCAGCAGCGCATTACAGGGGGGAGGTCAGCCCCAGCATTTT. It codes for CASSALQGGGQPQHF.

The rearrangement links TRBV6-5 to TRBJ1-1; D uncertain. V lost 2 bases to trimming and J lost 3 bases, with 10 bases between them. The CDR3 totals 14 residues. Looked up from germline, CDR1 is MNHEY and CDR2 is SVGAGI. DNA for the CDR3: TGTGCCAGCAGTTACGTCGGTGCGGACACTGAAGCTTTCTTT. Translated, it gives CASSYVGADTEAFF.

The V call is TRBV5-4, the J call TRBJ2-1, with 11 bases identical to TRBD2. The germline V gene encodes CDR1 SGHNT and CDR2 YYREEE (reference sequence). Germline trimming cut 0 bases from V and 8 bases from J; bases unmatched to any gene: 7. The CDR3 spans 16 residues. CDR3 residues: CASSLAVAGGPHEQFF. The CDR3 DNA is TGTGCCAGCAGCTTGGCAGTAGCGGGAGGGCCCCATGAGCAGTTCTTC.

CDR3 bases: TGTGCCATCAGTGAGTCAAGGGAGAACTATGGCTACACCTTC. Its translation: CAISESRENYGYTF. The V call is TRBV10-3, the J call TRBJ1-2; the D is unclear. This CDR3 has 14 amino acids. The V gene's germline CDR1 is ENHRY and CDR2 SYGVKD. V shed 0 bases and J shed 2 bases, with 7 bases lying between them.

The chain joins TRBV5-1 to TRBJ2-2; TRBD2 aligns across 9 bases. V gave up 0 bases and J gave up 2 bases; unmatched junction bases: 5. This CDR3 region has 17 residues. In germline, CDR1 is SGHRS, CDR2 YFSETQ. CDR3 residues: CASSLVPGLANTGELFF. DNA for the CDR3: TGCGCCAGCAGCTTGGTTCCGGGACTAGCTAACACCGGGGAGCTGTTTTTT.

There are a few counts of this clone. The J gene is TRBJ1-2, the V gene TRBV7-9; D is ambiguous. V dropped 5 bases and J dropped 0 bases, with 13 bases sitting between them. This CDR3 region has 15 residues. Germline-derived CDR1 and CDR2 are SEHNR and FQNEAQ (reference sequence). CDR3 in amino acids: CASSVGHPSNYGYTF. The DNA for the CDR3 is TGTGCCAGCAGCGTGGGCCACCCCTCTAACTATGGCTACACCTTC.

The chain uses TRBV10-3 and TRBJ2-2, with 8 nucleotides matching TRBD2. The V gene's germline CDR1 is ENHRY and CDR2 SYGVKD. The CDR3 sequence is 17 residues long. After removal of 2 bases from V and 4 bases from J, the junction contained 9 bases not matched to a gene. The DNA for the CDR3 is TGTGCCATCAGTGAGGGTTCGGCGGGAGGAGGCACCGGGGAGCTGTTTTTT. It specifies CAISEGSAGGGTGELFF.

The rearrangement links TRBV9 to TRBJ2-1; 11 nucleotides match TRBD2. CDR1 and CDR2 (germline): SGDLS, YYNGEE. The trim removed 3 bases at V and 6 bases at J, leaving 5 bases unmatched. CDR3 length equals 15 residues. In nucleotides, the CDR3 is TGTGCCAGCAGCGGTCCGGGACTAGCGGCCAATGAGCAGTTCTTC. Encoded protein: CASSGPGLAANEQFF.